Each of the 20 T cell receptor beta chains below was sequenced from the same sample in a study of beta chain features in type 1 diabetes (dated 2018 in TCRdb). The library was built by means of the immunoSEQ multiplex PCR assay. The High Capacity cDNA Reverse Transcription Kit was used to reverse transcribe all of the isolated RNA, meaning that expressed TCRB transcripts were what got sequenced. TCRdb re-hosts the immuneACCESS table, in-frame sequences only. Its copies lack some clones; in the studies checked, an unresolved V gene accounts for under half of them, and the cause for the rest is not known. The sample contains around 160,000 clones, 40% to 60% of them found a single time. The top ten clonotypes cover under 0.5% of the sample. The specimen sequenced was Tregs from blood. The cell subset or site label here, explained by the study, means: regulatory CD4+ T cells. The receptors derive from a man between 18 and 35 years old in good health.

V and J are TRBV13 and TRBJ2-7, with D possibly TRBD1 on 7 matching bases. Trimming stripped 0 bases from V and 7 bases from J, with 16 bases between. The germline gives CDR1 PRHDT, CDR2 FYEKMQ (reference sequence). The CDR3 runs to 15 residues. CDR3 coding DNA: TGTGCCAGCAGCTTAGGCAGGGGGGTCTTCTATGAGCAGTACTTC. Translation gives CASSLGRGVFYEQYF.

This clone was counted only a few times. The rearrangement links TRBV28 to TRBJ1-5; possible D gene TRBD1, 6 bases. CDR1 MDHEN and CDR2 SYDVKM come from the germline V gene. This CDR3 contains 17 residues. V was trimmed by 3 bases and J by 7 bases, leaving 22 bases between them. The CDR3 sequence is CASSFGYGRQVGQPQHF. The CDR3 DNA follows: TGTGCCAGCAGTTTTGGATACGGTAGACAGGTGGGGCAGCCCCAGCATTTT.

This clone has just a few counts. The chain is built from TRBV11-2 and TRBJ1-2, with a weak D call TRBD1 (6 bases). This CDR3 is 12 amino acids long. Germline CDR1 reads SGHAT; CDR2 reads FQNNGV. Deletions cut 4 bases from V and 5 bases from J, with 8 bases between. Here the CDR3 DNA reads TGTGCCAGCAGCTCGACAGGATATGGCTACACCTTC. Translated, it gives CASSSTGYGYTF.

In this sample, this clone turned up a few times. The chain links TRBV7-9 to TRBJ2-7; D is unclear. This CDR3 spans 12 amino acids. V lost 1 base and J 6 bases, leaving 7 bases between the germline ends. Germline values: CDR1 SEHNR, CDR2 FQNEAQ (reference sequence). CDR3 sequence (DNA): TGTGCCAGCAGCTTAGTTAATCCCGAGCAGTACTTC. Its translation: CASSLVNPEQYF.

This clone was observed a handful of times. The chain combines TRBV7-2 with TRBJ2-1; TRBD2 might be the D (6 bases). With 6 bases removed from V and 9 bases from J, the gap between germline ends came to 18 bases. The CDR3 runs 14 residues. The germline gives CDR1 SGHTA, CDR2 FQGNSA. In DNA form, the CDR3 reads TGTGCCAGCAGAACCGGGACTTATGCGGGTGAGCAGTTCTTC. Its protein product is CASRTGTYAGEQFF.

This clone was found a few times. The rearrangement links TRBV19 to TRBJ2-7, with 10 bases that match TRBD1. Germline-derived CDR1 and CDR2 are LNHDA and SQIVND (reference sequence). The V gene end was trimmed by 5 bases and the J gene end by 3 bases; junction bases not matched to a gene: 10. The CDR3 spans 16 residues. This CDR3 is CASSPHGRTGGYEQYF. The DNA of the CDR3 is TGTGCCAGTAGTCCCCACGGCCGGACAGGGGGCTACGAGCAGTACTTC.

The V gene is TRBV18, the J gene TRBJ2-5; 7 nucleotides match TRBD1. Germline trimming cut 5 bases from V and 3 bases from J; bases unmatched to any gene: 0. The CDR3 runs to 12 residues. Germline V lookup: CDR1 KGHSH, CDR2 LQKENI. CDR3 in DNA: TGTGCCAGCTCAGACAGGGAAGAGACCCAGTACTTC. Protein: CASSDREETQYF.

This rearrangement joins TRBV10-2 to TRBJ1-2; the D gene is possibly TRBD1 (5 bases). Germline assignment: CDR1 WSHSY and CDR2 SAAADI. This CDR3 spans 15 amino acids. V was cut by 7 bases and J by 8 bases, with 23 bases left in between. The CDR3 nucleotides read TGCGCCAGCATCCCAGGGAAGGCGACCGGGTGGGGCTACACCTTC. This gives the protein CASIPGKATGWGYTF.

This clone has more than one count but fewer than ten. The CDR3 does not close with the conserved phenylalanine or tryptophan, likely indicating a read error. The DNA is omitted, as the CDR3 cannot be located on it reliably, and the CDR3 follows TCRdb's listing. The chain employs TRBV28 and TRBJ2-7; the D call of TRBD1 is as the table states it, not checked on the DNA. Per the germline V gene, CDR1 is MDHEN and CDR2 is SYDVKM. The CDR3 adds up to 12 amino acids, both ends counted. The CDR3 sequence: CASSSNRDRPYY.

This chain uses TRBV7-2 with TRBJ2-1, with 11 nucleotides matching TRBD1. V shed 6 bases, J shed 8 bases, and the junction held 6 bases outside the gene matches. The germline V gene has CDR1 SGHTA and CDR2 FQGNSA. This CDR3 region has 14 residues. The CDR3 loop is CASRYRTGGYEQFF. DNA of the CDR3: TGTGCCAGCAGATACCGGACAGGGGGCTATGAGCAGTTCTTC.

This clone was seen a few times. The rearrangement uses TRBV30 and TRBJ2-5; D perhaps matches TRBD2 (6 bases). Germline CDR1 reads GTSNPN; CDR2 reads SVGIG (reference sequence). V gave up 3 bases and J gave up 0 bases, with 14 bases separating them. The CDR3 is 15 residues long. CDR3 DNA sequence: TGTGCCTGGAGGGGAGGACTTAAGTACCAAGAGACCCAGTACTTC. Its protein product is CAWRGGLKYQETQYF.

This clone has more than one count but fewer than ten. This chain joins TRBV7-2 and TRBJ2-1; TRBD2 aligns across 8 bases. CDR1 is SGHTA and CDR2 is FQGNSA in the germline V gene. The J segment lost 6 bases and the V segment lost 5 bases, leaving 9 bases of the junction unmatched. CDR3 length: 15 residues. The CDR3 is CASSPSAGAGNEQFF. CDR3 nucleotides: TGTGCCAGCAGCCCGTCAGCGGGAGCAGGCAATGAGCAGTTCTTC.

J is TRBJ2-2 and V is TRBV30; tentative D call: TRBD2 (6 bases). The CDR3 runs to 14 residues. V was cut by 6 bases and J by 1 base, with 12 bases left in between. Per germline, CDR1 GTSNPN and CDR2 SVGIG (reference sequence). The CDR3 DNA follows: TGTGCCTGTCGCGGGGACCAGAACACCGGGGAGCTGTTTTTT. It is translated as CACRGDQNTGELFF.

The CDR3 spells CASSLRGVNTEAFF. The DNA for the CDR3 is TGTGCCAGCTCGCTCAGGGGAGTGAACACTGAAGCTTTCTTT. The chain joins TRBV18 to TRBJ1-1; maybe TRBD1 (6 bases). The CDR3 is 14 residues long. Germline V CDR1 and CDR2: KGHSH, LQKENI. The V end was cut by 6 bases, the J end by 0 bases, with 11 bases between.

This clone occurred a few times. This sequence joins TRBV30 and TRBJ2-5; the match to TRBD1 covers 8 bases. The V gene end was trimmed by 1 base and the J gene end by 3 bases; junction bases not matched to a gene: 4. CDR1 GTSNPN and CDR2 SVGIG come from the germline V gene (reference sequence). The CDR3 covers 14 residues. This CDR3 is CAWSGTGWKETQYF. The CDR3 DNA is TGTGCCTGGAGTGGGACAGGGTGGAAAGAGACCCAGTACTTC.

The chain employs TRBV18 and TRBJ1-3, with 8 bases lining up with TRBD1. The length of the CDR3 is 17 residues. Germline CDR1 and CDR2: KGHSH and LQKENI. V gave up 3 bases and J gave up 4 bases; unmatched junction bases: 11. The CDR3 region has the DNA TGTGCCAGCTCACCGCCAAATCCAGGGGGCTTCGGAAACACCATATATTTT. Its protein is CASSPPNPGGFGNTIYF.

This clone was detected only a few times. The CDR3 DNA reads as TGTGCCAGCAGACTTAATGAAAAACTGTTTTTT. This encodes CASRLNEKLFF. The chain employs TRBV28 and TRBJ1-4, with no clear D. Germline-derived CDR1 and CDR2 are MDHEN and SYDVKM. This CDR3 contains 11 residues. Trimming took off 6 bases at V and 4 bases at J, with 3 bases between the two ends.

The chain has TRBV6-6 and TRBJ1-1; the D gene is possibly TRBD1 (6 bases). There are 15 residues in the CDR3. V was cut by 1 base and J by 1 base, with 10 bases left in between. Germline CDR1 MNHNY, CDR2 SVGAGI (reference sequence). This chain's CDR3 is CASSYLGRGNTEAFF. CDR3 bases: TGTGCCAGCAGTTACTTAGGCAGGGGGAACACTGAAGCTTTCTTT.

Here the CDR3 DNA reads TGCGCCAGCAGCTTCTTTTCCGGGACTAGCGGGAGGCAGGAGCTGTTTTTT. Encoded protein: CASSFFSGTSGRQELFF. The rearrangement links TRBV5-1 to TRBJ2-2; TRBD2 matches at 15 bases. J was trimmed by 10 bases and V by 2 bases; bases with no gene match: 9. This CDR3 has 17 residues. Germline assignment: CDR1 SGHRS and CDR2 YFSETQ.

This clone was observed a few times. The chain uses TRBV2 and TRBJ2-2, with 8 bases that match TRBD1. This CDR3 has 13 residues. Germline V gene data show CDR1 as SNHLY and CDR2 as FYNNEI. V shed 5 bases and J 7 bases; nucleotides not matched to a gene: 3. The CDR3 sequence is CASSTDRDGELFF. The CDR3 coding sequence is TGTGCCAGCAGTACGGACAGGGACGGGGAGCTGTTTTTT.